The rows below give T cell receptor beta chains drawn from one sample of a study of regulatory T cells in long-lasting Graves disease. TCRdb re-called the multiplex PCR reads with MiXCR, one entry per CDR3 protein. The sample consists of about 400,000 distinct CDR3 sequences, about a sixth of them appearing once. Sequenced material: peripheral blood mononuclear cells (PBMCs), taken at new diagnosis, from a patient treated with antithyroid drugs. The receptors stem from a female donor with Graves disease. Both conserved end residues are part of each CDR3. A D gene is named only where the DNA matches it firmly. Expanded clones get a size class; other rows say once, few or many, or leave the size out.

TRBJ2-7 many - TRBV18 CASSPGVSSEQYF TGTGCCAGCTCACCCGGGGTCTCGAGCGAGCAGTACTTC
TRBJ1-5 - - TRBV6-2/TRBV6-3 CASRLTLYSNRPQHF TGTGCCAGCAGGCTGACACTATATAGCAATCGGCCCCAGCATTTT
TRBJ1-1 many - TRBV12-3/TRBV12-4 CASSLTTPGGTEAFF TGTGCCAGCAGTTTAACCACCCCAGGAGGCACTGAAGCTTTCTTT
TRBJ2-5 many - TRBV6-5 CASSYLKERSYQETQYF TGTGCCAGCAGTTACTTGAAGGAGCGGTCATACCAAGAGACCCAGTACTTC
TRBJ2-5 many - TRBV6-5 CASSYLGPSAHRGETQYF TGTGCCAGCAGTTACCTGGGGCCATCAGCACACCGCGGGGAGACCCAGTACTTC
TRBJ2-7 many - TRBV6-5 CASSYPDRRPYEQYF TGTGCCAGCAGTTACCCAGACAGGCGACCCTACGAGCAGTACTTC
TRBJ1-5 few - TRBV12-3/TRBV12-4 CASSPGEVVQPQHF TGTGCCAGCAGTCCAGGGGAAGTGGTTCAGCCCCAGCATTTT
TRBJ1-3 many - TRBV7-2 CASSWGAGNTIYF TGTGCCAGCAGCTGGGGTGCTGGAAACACCATATATTTT
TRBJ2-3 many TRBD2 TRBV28 CASSGALAGDTDTQYF TGTGCCAGCAGTGGGGCCTTAGCGGGAGACACAGATACGCAGTATTTT
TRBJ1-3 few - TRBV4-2 CASSPLHSNSGNTIYF TGTGCCAGCAGCCCCCTACATAGTAACTCTGGAAACACCATATATTTT
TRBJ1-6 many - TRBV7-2 CASSLGVRRNSPLHF TGTGCCAGCAGCTTAGGGGTACGCCGGAATTCACCCCTCCACTTT
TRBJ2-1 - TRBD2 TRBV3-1 CASSPEGLALDEQFF TGTGCCAGCAGCCCCGAGGGACTAGCGCTGGATGAGCAGTTCTTC
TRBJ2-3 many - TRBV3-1 CASSQSPGDTDTQYF TGTGCCAGCAGCCAATCTCCCGGAGACACAGATACGCAGTATTTT
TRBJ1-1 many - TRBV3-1 CASGHQGSEAFF TGTGCCAGCGGTCATCAGGGCTCTGAAGCTTTCTTT
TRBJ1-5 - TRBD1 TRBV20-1 CSARDQGTGGHQPQHF TGCAGTGCTAGAGATCAGGGAACAGGGGGACATCAGCCCCAGCATTTT
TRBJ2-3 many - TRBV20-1 CSARGGGFGTDTQYF TGCAGTGCTAGAGGAGGGGGGTTCGGCACAGATACGCAGTATTTT
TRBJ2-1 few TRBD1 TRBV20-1 CSARRPPNRTGGSPPLTHPNEQFF TGCAGTGCTAGGAGGCCACCAAATCGGACAGGGGGTAGCCCCCCTCTTACACACCCAAATGAGCAGTTCTTC
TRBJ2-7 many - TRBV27 CASSPGTHLYEQYF TGTGCCAGCAGTCCGGGGACACACCTCTACGAGCAGTACTTC
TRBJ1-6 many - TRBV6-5 CASSYSGGYNSPLHF TGTGCCAGCAGTTACTCTGGGGGGTACAATTCACCCCTCCACTTT
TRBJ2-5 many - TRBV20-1 CSVIPIAGETQYF TGCAGTGTGATACCGATCGCTGGGGAGACCCAGTACTTC
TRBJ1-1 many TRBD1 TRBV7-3 CASSTQGGTEAFF TGTGCCAGCAGCACGCAGGGGGGAACTGAAGCTTTCTTT
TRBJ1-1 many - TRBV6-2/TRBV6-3 CASSLHPQGNTEAFF TGTGCCAGCAGTTTACACCCACAGGGCAACACTGAAGCTTTCTTT
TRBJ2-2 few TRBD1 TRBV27 CASSVTGGQTGELFF TGTGCCAGCAGTGTGACAGGGGGGCAAACCGGGGAGCTGTTTTTT
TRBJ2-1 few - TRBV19 CASSISWAGYNEQFF TGTGCCAGTAGTATAAGCTGGGCAGGCTACAATGAGCAGTTCTTC
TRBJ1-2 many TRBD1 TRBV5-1 CASSLNARQGDGYTF TGCGCCAGCAGCCTAAACGCTCGACAGGGGGATGGCTACACCTTC
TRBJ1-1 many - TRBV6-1 CASSAYVTAGTEAFF TGTGCCAGCAGTGCGTATGTCACGGCCGGCACTGAAGCTTTCTTT
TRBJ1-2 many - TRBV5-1 CASSSPGLGGYTF TGCGCCAGCAGCTCGCCGGGACTGGGCGGCTACACCTTC
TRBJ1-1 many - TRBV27 CASTLRGGMNTEAFF TGTGCCAGCACCCTACGGGGGGGAATGAACACTGAAGCTTTCTTT
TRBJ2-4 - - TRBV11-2 CASSLTQRTPSADIQYF TGTGCCAGCAGCTTAACTCAGCGGACGCCTTCGGCAGACATTCAGTACTTC
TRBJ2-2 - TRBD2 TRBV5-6 CASSETSGSGGELFF TGTGCCAGCAGCGAGACTAGCGGGAGCGGCGGGGAGCTGTTTTTT
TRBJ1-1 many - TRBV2 CASSVSDRWDSRNTEAFF TGTGCCAGCAGTGTTTCGGACAGATGGGACTCACGGAACACTGAAGCTTTCTTT
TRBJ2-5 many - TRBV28 CASSPVVRRELKTQYF TGTGCCAGCAGTCCCGTGGTCCGTCGGGAGTTAAAGACCCAGTACTTC
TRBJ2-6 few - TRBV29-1 CSVEEAPDSGANVLTF TGCAGCGTTGAAGAAGCTCCGGATTCTGGGGCCAACGTCCTGACTTTC
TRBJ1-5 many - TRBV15 CATSSSGTYLLGQPQHF TGTGCCACCAGCAGTTCCGGGACCTACTTACTGGGTCAGCCCCAGCATTTT
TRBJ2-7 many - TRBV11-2 CASSHLLRVPPSYEQYF TGTGCCAGCAGCCACCTCTTGCGCGTACCCCCATCCTACGAGCAGTACTTC
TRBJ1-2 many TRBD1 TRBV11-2 CASSLAPGQETGGYTF TGTGCCAGCAGCTTAGCTCCGGGACAGGAAACGGGTGGCTACACCTTC
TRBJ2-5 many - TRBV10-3 CAISPVSDEETQYF TGTGCCATCTCCCCTGTTTCCGATGAAGAGACCCAGTACTTC
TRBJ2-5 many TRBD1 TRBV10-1 CASSLTGGIETQYF TGCGCCAGCAGCTTGACAGGGGGGATTGAGACCCAGTACTTC
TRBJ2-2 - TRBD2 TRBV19 CASSIAPFRASGSVGELFF TGTGCCAGTAGTATAGCCCCTTTTCGTGCTAGCGGGAGTGTCGGGGAGCTGTTTTTT
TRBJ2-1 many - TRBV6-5 CASSYPGARNNEQFF TGTGCCAGCAGTTACCCGGGGGCGCGGAACAATGAGCAGTTCTTC
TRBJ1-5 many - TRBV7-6 CASSLSGGYQPQHF TGTGCCAGCAGCTTATCCGGGGGTTATCAGCCCCAGCATTTT
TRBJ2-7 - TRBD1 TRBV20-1 CSVPGQGTYEQYF TGCAGTGTCCCGGGACAGGGGACCTACGAGCAGTACTTC
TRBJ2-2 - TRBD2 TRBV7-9 CASSTTSGANTGELFF TGTGCCAGCAGCACAACTAGCGGGGCGAACACCGGGGAGCTGTTTTTT
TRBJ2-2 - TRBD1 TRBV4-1 CAGSQTRTGVTGELFF TGCGCCGGCAGCCAAACGAGGACAGGGGTAACCGGGGAGCTGTTTTTT
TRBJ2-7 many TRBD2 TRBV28 CASSGTSGTRYEQYF TGTGCCAGCAGCGGGACTAGCGGGACTCGCTACGAGCAGTACTTC
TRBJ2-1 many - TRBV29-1 CSVVTGNMNEQFF TGCAGCGTTGTTACAGGGAATATGAATGAGCAGTTCTTC
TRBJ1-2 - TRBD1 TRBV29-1 CSVRTGDHYGYTF TGCAGCGTTCGAACAGGGGACCACTATGGCTACACCTTC